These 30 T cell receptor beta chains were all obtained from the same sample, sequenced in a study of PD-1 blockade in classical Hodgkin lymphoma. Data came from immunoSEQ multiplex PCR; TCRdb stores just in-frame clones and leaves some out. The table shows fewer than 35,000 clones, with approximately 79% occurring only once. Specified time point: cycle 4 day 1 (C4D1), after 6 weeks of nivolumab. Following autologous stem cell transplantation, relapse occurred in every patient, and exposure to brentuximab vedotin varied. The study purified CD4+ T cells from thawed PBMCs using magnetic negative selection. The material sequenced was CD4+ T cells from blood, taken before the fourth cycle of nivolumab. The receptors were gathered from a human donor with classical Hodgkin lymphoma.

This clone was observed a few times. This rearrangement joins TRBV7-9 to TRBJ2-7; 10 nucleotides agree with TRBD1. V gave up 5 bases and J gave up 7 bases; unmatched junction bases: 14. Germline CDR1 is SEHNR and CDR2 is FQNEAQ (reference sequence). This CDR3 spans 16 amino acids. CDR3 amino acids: CASSDLVTGGTEEQYF. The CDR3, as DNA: TGTGCCAGCAGCGACCTGGTGACAGGGGGCACGGAAGAGCAGTACTTC. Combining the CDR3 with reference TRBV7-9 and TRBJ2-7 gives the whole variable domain DTGVSQNPRHKITKRGQNVTFRCDPISEHNRLYWYRQTLGQGPEFLTYFQNEAQLEKSRLLSDRFSAERPKGSFSTLEIQRTEQGDSAMYLCASSDLVTGGTEEQYFGPGTRLTVT.

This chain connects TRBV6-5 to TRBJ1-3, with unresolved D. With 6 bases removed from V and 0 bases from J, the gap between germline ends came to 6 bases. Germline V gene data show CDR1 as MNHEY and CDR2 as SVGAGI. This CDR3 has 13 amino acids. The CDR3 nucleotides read TGTGCCAGCAGATCTCTCTCTGGAAACACCATATATTTT. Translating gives CASRSLSGNTIYF.

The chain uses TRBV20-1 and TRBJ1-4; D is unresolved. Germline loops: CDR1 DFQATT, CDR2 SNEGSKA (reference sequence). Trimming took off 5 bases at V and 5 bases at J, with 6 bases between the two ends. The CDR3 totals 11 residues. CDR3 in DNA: TGCAGTGCTTATAAGAATGAAAAACTGTTTTTT. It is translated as CSAYKNEKLFF.

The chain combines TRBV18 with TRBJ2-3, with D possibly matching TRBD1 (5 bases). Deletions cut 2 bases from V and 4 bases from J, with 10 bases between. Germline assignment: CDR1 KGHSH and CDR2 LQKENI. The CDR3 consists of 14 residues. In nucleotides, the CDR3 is TGTGCCAGCTCACCAGGGCAGGGCTCAGATACGCAGTATTTT. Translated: CASSPGQGSDTQYF.

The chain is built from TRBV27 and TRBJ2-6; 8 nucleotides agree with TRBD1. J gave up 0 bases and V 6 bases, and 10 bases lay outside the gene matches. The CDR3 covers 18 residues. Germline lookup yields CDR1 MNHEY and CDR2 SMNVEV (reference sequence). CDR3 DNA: TGTGCCAGCAGCACCCGATGGGACAGGAGCTCTGGGGCCAACGTCCTGACTTTC. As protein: CASSTRWDRSSGANVLTF.

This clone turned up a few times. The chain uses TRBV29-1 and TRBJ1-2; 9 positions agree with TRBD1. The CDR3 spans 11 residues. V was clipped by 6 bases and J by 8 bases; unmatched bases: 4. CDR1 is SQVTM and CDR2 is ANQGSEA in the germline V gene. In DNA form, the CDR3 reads TGCAGCGTGGGAACAGGGGGCGGCTACACCTTC. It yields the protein CSVGTGGGYTF.

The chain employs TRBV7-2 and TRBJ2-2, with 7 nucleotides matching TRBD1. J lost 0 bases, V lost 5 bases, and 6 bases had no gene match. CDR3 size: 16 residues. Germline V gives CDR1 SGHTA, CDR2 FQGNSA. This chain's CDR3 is CASSLHGTANTGELFF. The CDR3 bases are TGTGCCAGCAGCCTACACGGGACAGCGAACACCGGGGAGCTGTTTTTT.

The CDR3 DNA sequence: TGCGCCAGCAGCTTCCTCCAGGGGAATGGGGGGGAGCTGTTTTTT. Translated: CASSFLQGNGGELFF. This chain uses TRBV5-1 with TRBJ2-2; a weak D match, TRBD1 (6 bases). Germline CDR1 is SGHRS and CDR2 is YFSETQ. The CDR3 runs 15 residues. The V end lost 2 bases, the J end lost 8 bases, and 16 bases lay between the germline ends.

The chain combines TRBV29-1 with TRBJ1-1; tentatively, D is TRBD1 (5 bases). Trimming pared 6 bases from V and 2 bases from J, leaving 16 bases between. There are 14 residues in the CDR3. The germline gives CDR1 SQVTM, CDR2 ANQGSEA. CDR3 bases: TGCAGCGTCCTACGGGGAGGGGTAAACACTGAAGCTTTCTTT. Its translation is CSVLRGGVNTEAFF.

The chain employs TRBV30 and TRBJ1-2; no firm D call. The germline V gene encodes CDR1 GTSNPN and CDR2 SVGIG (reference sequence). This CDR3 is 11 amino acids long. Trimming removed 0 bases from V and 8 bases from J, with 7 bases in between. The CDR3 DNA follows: TGTGCCTGGAGTGTACTGGGGGGCTACACCTTC. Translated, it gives CAWSVLGGYTF.

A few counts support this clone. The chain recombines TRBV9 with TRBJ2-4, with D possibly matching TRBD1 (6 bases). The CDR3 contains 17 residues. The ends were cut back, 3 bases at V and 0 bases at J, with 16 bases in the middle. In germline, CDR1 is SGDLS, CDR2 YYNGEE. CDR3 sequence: CASSASVGGVAKNIQYF. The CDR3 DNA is TGTGCCAGCAGCGCGTCCGTAGGGGGTGTAGCCAAAAACATTCAGTACTTC.

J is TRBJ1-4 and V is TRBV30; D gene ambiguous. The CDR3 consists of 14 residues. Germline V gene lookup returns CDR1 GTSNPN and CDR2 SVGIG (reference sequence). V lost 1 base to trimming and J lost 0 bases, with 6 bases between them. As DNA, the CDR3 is TGTGCCTGGAGTGCGGGTTCAACTAATGAAAAACTGTTTTTT. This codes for CAWSAGSTNEKLFF.

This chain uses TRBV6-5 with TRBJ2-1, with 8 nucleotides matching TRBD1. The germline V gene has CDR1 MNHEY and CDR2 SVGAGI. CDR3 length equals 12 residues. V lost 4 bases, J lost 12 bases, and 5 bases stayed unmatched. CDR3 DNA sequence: TGTGCCAGCAGTTCAGACAGGGGAGCGCAGTTCTTC. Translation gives CASSSDRGAQFF.

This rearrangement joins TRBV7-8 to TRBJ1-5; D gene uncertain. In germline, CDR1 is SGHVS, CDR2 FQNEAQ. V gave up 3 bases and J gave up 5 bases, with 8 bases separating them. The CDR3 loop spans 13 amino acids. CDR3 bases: TGTGCCAGCAGCTTCTTCAATCATCAGCCCCAGCATTTT. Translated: CASSFFNHQPQHF.

The CDR3 here is CASSPRVATNTGELFF. The CDR3 DNA is TGTGCCAGCAGTCCTCGGGTAGCGACGAACACCGGGGAGCTGTTTTTT. The rearrangement links TRBV28 to TRBJ2-2; D may be TRBD2 (5 bases). The germline V gene has CDR1 MDHEN and CDR2 SYDVKM. With 5 bases removed from V and 0 bases from J, the gap between germline ends came to 13 bases. This CDR3 comprises 16 residues.

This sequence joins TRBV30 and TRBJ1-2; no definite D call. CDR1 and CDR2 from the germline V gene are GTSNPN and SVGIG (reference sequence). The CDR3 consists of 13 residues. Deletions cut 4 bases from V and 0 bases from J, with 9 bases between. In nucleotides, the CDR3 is TGTGCCTGGAATCGTTTGGCTAACTATGGCTACACCTTC. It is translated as CAWNRLANYGYTF. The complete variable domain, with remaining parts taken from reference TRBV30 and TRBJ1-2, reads SQTIHQWPATLVQPVGSPLSLECTVEGTSNPNLYWYRQAAGRGLQLLFYSVGIGQISSEVPQNLSASRPQDRQFILSSKKLLLSDSGFYLCAWNRLANYGYTFGSGTRLTVV.

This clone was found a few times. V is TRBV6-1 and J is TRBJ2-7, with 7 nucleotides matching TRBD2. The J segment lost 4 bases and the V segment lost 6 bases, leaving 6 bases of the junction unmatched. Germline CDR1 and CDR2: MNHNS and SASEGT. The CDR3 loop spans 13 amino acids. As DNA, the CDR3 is TGTGCCAGCAGGGCGGCGGGGGAATACGAGCAGTACTTC. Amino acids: CASRAAGEYEQYF.

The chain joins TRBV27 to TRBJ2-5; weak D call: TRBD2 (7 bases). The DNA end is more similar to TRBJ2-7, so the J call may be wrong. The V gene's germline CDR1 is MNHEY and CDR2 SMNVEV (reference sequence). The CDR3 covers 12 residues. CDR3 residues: CASRGGAYEQYF. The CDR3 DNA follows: TGTGCCAGCCGCGGGGGCGCCTACGAGCAGTACTTC.

The CDR3 DNA reads TGCGCCAGCAGCACGCTGGGCCTACAAGAGACCCAGTACTTC. As protein: CASSTLGLQETQYF. The chain combines TRBV5-1 with TRBJ2-5; D gene unclear. Germline V lookup: CDR1 SGHRS, CDR2 YFSETQ. The CDR3 is 14 amino acids. Trimming stripped 4 bases from V and 2 bases from J, with 12 bases between.

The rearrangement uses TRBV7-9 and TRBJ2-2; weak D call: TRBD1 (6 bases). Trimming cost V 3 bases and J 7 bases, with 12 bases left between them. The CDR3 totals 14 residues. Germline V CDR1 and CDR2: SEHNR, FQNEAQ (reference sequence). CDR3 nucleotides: TGTGCCAGCAGCTTGCTCGGACAGTTCGGGGAGCTGTTTTTT. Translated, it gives CASSLLGQFGELFF. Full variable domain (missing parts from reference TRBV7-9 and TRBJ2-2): DTGVSQNPRHKITKRGQNVTFRCDPISEHNRLYWYRQTLGQGPEFLTYFQNEAQLEKSRLLSDRFSAERPKGSFSTLEIQRTEQGDSAMYLCASSLLGQFGELFFGEGSRLTVL.

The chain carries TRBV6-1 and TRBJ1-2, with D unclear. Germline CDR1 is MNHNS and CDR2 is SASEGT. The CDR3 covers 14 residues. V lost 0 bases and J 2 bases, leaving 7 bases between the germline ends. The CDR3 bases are TGTGCCAGCAGTGAAGCTGGGAAAAACTATGGCTACACCTTC. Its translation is CASSEAGKNYGYTF.

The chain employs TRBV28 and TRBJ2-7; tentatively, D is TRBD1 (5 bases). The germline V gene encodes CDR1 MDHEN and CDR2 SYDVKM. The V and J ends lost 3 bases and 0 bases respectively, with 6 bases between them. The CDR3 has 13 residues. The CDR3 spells CASSLQGSYEQYF. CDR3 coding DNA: TGTGCCAGCAGTTTGCAGGGCTCCTACGAGCAGTACTTC. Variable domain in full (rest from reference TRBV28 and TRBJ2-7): DVKVTQSSRYLVKRTGEKVFLECVQDMDHENMFWYRQDPGLGLRLIYFSYDVKMKEKGDIPEGYSVSREKKERFSLILESASTNQTSMYLCASSLQGSYEQYFGPGTRLTVT.

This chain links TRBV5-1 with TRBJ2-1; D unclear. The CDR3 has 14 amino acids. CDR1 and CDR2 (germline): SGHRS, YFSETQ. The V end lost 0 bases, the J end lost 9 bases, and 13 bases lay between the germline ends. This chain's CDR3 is CASSLGPSSGEQFF. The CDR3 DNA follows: TGCGCCAGCAGCTTGGGACCGTCTTCCGGTGAGCAGTTCTTC.

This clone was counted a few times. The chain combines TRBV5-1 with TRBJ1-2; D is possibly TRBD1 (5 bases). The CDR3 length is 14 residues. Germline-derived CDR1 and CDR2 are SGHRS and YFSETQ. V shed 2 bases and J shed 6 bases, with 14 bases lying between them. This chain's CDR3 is CASSFGAGLNGYTF. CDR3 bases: TGCGCCAGCAGCTTCGGGGCAGGGCTCAATGGCTACACCTTC.

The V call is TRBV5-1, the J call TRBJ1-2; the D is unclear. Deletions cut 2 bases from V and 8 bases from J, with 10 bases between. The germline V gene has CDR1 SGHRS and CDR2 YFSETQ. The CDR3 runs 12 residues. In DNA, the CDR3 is TGCGCCAGCAGCTTAGAAGGGAACGGCTACACCTTC. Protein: CASSLEGNGYTF.

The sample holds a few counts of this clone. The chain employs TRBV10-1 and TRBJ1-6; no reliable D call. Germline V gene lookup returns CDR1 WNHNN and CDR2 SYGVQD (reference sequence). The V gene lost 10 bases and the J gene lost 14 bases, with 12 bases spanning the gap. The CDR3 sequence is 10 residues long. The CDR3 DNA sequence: TGCGCCATCTCCGCCGTGGCCCTCCACTTT. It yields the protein CAISAVALHF.

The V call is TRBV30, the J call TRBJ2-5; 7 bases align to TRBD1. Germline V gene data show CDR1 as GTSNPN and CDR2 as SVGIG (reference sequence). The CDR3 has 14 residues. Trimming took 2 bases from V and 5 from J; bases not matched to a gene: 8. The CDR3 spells CAWSPPDRVETQYF. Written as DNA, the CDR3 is TGTGCCTGGAGTCCTCCAGACAGGGTGGAGACCCAGTACTTC. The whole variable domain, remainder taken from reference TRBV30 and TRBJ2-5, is SQTIHQWPATLVQPVGSPLSLECTVEGTSNPNLYWYRQAAGRGLQLLFYSVGIGQISSEVPQNLSASRPQDRQFILSSKKLLLSDSGFYLCAWSPPDRVETQYFGPGTRLLVL.

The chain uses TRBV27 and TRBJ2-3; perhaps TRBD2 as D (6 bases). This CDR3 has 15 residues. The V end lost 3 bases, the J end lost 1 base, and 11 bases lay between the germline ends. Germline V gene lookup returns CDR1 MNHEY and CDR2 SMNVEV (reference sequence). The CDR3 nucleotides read TGTGCCAGCAGTTTTTCAGCTAGCGGCACAGATACGCAGTATTTT. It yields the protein CASSFSASGTDTQYF.

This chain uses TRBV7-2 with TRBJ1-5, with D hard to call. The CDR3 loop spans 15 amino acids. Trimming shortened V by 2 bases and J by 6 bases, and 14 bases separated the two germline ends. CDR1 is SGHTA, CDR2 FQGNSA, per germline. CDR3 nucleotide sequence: TGTGCCAGCAGCTTAATAGGTGGCCGGGGTCAGCCCCAGCATTTT. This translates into CASSLIGGRGQPQHF.

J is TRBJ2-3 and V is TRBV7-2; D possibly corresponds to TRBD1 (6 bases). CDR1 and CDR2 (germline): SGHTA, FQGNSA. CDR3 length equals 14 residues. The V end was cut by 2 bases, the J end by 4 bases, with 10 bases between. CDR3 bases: TGTGCCAGCAGCTTATCAGGGGTCCCAGATACGCAGTATTTT. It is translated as CASSLSGVPDTQYF.